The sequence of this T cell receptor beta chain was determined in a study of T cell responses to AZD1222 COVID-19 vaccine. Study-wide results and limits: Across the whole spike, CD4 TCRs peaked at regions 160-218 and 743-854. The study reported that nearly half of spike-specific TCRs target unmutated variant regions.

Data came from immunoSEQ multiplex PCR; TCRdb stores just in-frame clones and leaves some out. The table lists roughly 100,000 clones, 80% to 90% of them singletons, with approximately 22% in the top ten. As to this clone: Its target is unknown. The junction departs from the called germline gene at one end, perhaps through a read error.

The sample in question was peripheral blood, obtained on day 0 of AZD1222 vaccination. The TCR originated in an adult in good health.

Written as DNA, the CDR3 is TGTGCCAGCAGCGTTTATGAGGGGGCCTACTATGAGCAGTTCTTC. Its translation: CASSVYEGAYYEQFF. The genes are TRBV9 and TRBJ2-1, with 7 bases lining up with TRBD1. Per the germline V gene, CDR1 is SGDLS and CDR2 is YYNGEE. The CDR3 is 15 amino acids.